This T cell receptor (beta chain) appears in the sequencing data of a study of CXCR3-negative and CXCR3-positive naive CD8 T cells. Findings of the study overall: TRB CDR3 hydrophobicity was greater in CXCR3-positive naive cells than in CXCR3-negative naive cells.

The CDR3 is 12 residues long. The V gene's germline CDR1 is MNHEY and CDR2 SVGEGT. Through 5' RACE with UMI labels, the TRB cDNA libraries were prepared. Using the 5' RACE reads, TCRdb records one entry per CDR3 protein without DNA. This sample's table has roughly 61,000 distinct CDR3 sequences. Of note for this clonotype: Its antigen is currently unknown.

Triplicate sorting captured some 290,000 cells each from every CD8+ T cell subset. This TCR derives from a human donor in good health. Some clones in this sample may be carry-over from other donors' samples. The V call is TRBV6-2 or TRBV6-3, the J call TRBJ1-5. Sequencing was carried out using naive CXCR3+ CD8+ T cells from blood. As for subset: CD45RO-CCR7+CD27+CD95- naive CD8+ T cells expressing CXCR3 (TNR3+). CDR3 region: CASSWGGQPQHF.